This record concerns one T cell receptor (beta chain) sequence. Its antigen is currently unknown. V dropped 1 base and J dropped 2; count of bases not matched to a gene: 6. The CDR3 runs 16 residues. The germline CDR1 and CDR2 sequences are SGHTA and FQGNSA. This sample was taken from a study of post-analysis software for immune sequencing data. At the level of the study: Relapsing-remitting, secondary progressive and progressive-relapsing forms of multiple sclerosis all featured among disease courses.

Unique molecular identifiers were carried by the TCR beta cDNA libraries. With about 1 to 11 million T cells as the source, a few hundred thousand cDNA molecules resulted. TCRdb re-called the PCR reads with MiXCR, one entry per CDR3 protein. The profile shows around 700,000 distinct CDR3 sequences, 55% to 70% of them singletons. General study points: The study found TRBV5-6, TRBV5-1 and TRBV20-1 among four to six TRBV segments more frequent in patients than controls. Versus controls, multiple sclerosis patients showed significantly lower diversity (normalized Chao1).

Sequenced: blood. The rearrangement uses TRBV7-2 and TRBJ2-3, with 7 bases identical to TRBD2. The TCR comes from a girl aged 2 to 10 with multiple sclerosis. The CDR3 spells CASSLGAGVFTDTQYF. For the CDR3, the DNA is TGTGCCAGCAGCTTAGGGGCGGGGGTGTTCACAGATACGCAGTATTTT. The full variable domain, with the rest looked up from reference TRBV7-2 and TRBJ2-3, is GAGVSQSPSNKVTEKGKDVELRCDPISGHTALYWYRQSLGQGLEFLIYFQGNSAPDKSGLPSDRFSAERTGGSVSTLTIQRTQQEDSAVYLCASSLGAGVFTDTQYFGPGTRLTVL.